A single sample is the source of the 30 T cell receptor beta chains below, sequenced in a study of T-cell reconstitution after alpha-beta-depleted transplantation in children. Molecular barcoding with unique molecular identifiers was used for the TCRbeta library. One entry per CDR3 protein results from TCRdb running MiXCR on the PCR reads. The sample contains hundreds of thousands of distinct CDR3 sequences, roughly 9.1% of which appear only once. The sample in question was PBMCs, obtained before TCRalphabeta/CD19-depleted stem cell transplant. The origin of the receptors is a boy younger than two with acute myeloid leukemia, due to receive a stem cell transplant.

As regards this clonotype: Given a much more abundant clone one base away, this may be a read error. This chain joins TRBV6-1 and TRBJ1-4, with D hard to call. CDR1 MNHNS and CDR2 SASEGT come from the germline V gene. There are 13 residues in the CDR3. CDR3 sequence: CAGSEPEVGKLFF. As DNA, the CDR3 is TGTGCCGGCAGTGAGCCCGAGGTGGGAAAACTGTTTTTT.

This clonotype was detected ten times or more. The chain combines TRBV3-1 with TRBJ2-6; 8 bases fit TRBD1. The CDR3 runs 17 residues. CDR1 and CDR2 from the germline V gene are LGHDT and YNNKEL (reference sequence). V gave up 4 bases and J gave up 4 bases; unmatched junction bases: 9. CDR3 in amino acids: CASSLGQGAKGANVLTF. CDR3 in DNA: TGTGCCAGCAGCCTTGGGCAGGGGGCGAAAGGGGCCAACGTCCTGACTTTC. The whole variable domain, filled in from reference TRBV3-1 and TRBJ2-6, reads DTAVSQTPKYLVTQMGNDKSIKCEQNLGHDTMYWYKQDSKKFLKIMFSYNNKELIINETVPNRFSPKSPDKAHLNLHINSLELGDSAVYFCASSLGQGAKGANVLTFGAGSRLTVL.

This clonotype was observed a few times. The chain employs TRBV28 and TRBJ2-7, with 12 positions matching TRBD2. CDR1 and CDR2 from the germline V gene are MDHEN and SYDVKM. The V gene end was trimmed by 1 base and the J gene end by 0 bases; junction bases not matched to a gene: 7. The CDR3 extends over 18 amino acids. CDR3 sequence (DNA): TGTGCCAGCAGTTTATTGATACTAGCGGGAGGCTCCTCCTACGAGCAGTACTTC. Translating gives CASSLLILAGGSSYEQYF.

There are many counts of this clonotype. The CDR3 nucleotides are TGCAGTGCTAGTTCGACGGAGACCCAGTACTTC. It translates to CSASSTETQYF. This chain uses TRBV20-1 with TRBJ2-5; D unresolved. The CDR3 is 11 amino acids. With 3 bases removed from V and 5 bases from J, the gap between germline ends came to 7 bases. CDR1 is DFQATT and CDR2 is SNEGSKA in the germline V gene (reference sequence).

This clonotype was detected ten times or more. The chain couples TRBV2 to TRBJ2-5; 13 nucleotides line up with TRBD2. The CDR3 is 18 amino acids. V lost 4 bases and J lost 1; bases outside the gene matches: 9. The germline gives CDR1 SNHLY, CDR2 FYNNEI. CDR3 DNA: TGTGCCAGCAGTGGGGAGGGACTAGCGGGAATCCTCCAAGAGACCCAGTACTTC. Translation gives CASSGEGLAGILQETQYF.

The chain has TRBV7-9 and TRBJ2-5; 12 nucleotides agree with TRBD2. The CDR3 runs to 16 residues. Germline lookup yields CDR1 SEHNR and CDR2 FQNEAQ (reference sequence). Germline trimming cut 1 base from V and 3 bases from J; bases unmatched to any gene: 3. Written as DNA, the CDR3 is TGTGCCAGCAGCTTAGGACTAGCGGGAGTGGAAGAGACCCAGTACTTC. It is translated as CASSLGLAGVEETQYF.

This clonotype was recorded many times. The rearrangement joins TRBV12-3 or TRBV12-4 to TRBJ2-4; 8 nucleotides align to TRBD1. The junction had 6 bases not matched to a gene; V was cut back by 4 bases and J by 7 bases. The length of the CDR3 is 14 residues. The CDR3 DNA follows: TGTGCCAGCAGTTCCTCGACAGGGGTGAACATTCAGTACTTC. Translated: CASSSSTGVNIQYF.

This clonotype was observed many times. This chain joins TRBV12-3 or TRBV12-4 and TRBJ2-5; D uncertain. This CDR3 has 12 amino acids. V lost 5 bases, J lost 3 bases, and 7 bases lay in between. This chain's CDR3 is CASSQAEETQYF. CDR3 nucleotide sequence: TGTGCCAGCAGTCAAGCCGAAGAGACCCAGTACTTC.

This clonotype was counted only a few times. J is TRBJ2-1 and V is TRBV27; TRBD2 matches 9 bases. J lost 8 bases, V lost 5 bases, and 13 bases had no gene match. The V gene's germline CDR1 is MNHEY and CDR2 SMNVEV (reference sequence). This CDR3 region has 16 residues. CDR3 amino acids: CASSTLSGRVADEQFF. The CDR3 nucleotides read TGTGCCAGCAGTACTCTTAGCGGGAGAGTCGCCGATGAGCAGTTCTTC.

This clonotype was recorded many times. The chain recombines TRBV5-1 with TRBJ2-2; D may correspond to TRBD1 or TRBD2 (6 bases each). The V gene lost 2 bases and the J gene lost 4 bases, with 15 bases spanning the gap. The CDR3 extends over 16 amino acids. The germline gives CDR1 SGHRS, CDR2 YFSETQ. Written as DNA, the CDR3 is TGCGCCAGCAGCTTTGGAGGCAGGGGAGGCACCGGGGAGCTGTTTTTT. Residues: CASSFGGRGGTGELFF.

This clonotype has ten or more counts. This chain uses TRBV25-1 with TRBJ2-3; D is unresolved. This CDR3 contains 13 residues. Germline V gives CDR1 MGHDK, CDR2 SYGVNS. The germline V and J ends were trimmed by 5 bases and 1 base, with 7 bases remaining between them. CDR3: CASSPGRTDTQYF. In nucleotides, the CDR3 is TGTGCCAGCAGTCCAGGCCGCACAGATACGCAGTATTTT.

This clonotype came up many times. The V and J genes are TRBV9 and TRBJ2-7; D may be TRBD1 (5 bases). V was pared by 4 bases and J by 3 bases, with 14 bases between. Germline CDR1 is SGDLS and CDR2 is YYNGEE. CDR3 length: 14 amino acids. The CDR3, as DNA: TGTGCCAGCAGCTCCGGCCCAGGGTTCTACGAGCAGTACTTC. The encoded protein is CASSSGPGFYEQYF.

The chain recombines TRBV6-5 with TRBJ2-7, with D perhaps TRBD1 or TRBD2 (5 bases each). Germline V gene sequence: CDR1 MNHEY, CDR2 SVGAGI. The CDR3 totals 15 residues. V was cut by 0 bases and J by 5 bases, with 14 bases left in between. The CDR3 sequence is CASSYSGPPDHEQYF. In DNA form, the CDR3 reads TGTGCCAGCAGTTACTCGGGACCCCCGGACCACGAGCAGTACTTC.

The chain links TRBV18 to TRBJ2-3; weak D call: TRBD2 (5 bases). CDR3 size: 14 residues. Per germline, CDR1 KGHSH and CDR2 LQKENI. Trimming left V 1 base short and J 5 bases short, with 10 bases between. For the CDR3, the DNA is TGTGCCAGCTCACCACGGACTCCCATAGATACGCAGTATTTT. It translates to CASSPRTPIDTQYF.

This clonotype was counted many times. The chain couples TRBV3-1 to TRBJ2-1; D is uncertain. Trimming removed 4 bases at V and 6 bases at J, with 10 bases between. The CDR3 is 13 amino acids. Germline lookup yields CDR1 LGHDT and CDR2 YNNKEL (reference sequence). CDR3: CASSPTRRNEQFF. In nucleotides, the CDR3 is TGTGCCAGCAGCCCGACAAGGCGCAATGAGCAGTTCTTC.

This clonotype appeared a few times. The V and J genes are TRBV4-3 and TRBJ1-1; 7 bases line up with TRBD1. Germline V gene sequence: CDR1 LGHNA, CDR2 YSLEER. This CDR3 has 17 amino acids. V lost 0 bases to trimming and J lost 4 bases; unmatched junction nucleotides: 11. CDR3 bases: TGCGCCAGCAGCCAAGAGGGCGGGGACAGTTTGGGCACTGAAGCTTTCTTT. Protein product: CASSQEGGDSLGTEAFF.

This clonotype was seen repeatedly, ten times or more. CDR3 bases: TGTGCCACCAGAGGGACACCCAAAGAGACCCAGTACTTC. Translated: CATRGTPKETQYF. The chain carries TRBV24-1 and TRBJ2-5; D possibly corresponds to TRBD1 (6 bases). Germline lookup yields CDR1 KGHDR and CDR2 SFDVKD. The CDR3 runs to 13 residues. V lost 7 bases to trimming and J lost 3 bases, with 11 bases between them.

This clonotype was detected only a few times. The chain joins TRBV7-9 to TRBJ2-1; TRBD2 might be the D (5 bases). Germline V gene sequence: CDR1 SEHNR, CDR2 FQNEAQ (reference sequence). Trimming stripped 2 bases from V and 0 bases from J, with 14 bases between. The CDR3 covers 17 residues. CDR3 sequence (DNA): TGTGCCAGCAGCTTAAGCCTAGCTCCGAGCTCCTACAATGAGCAGTTCTTC. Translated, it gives CASSLSLAPSSYNEQFF.

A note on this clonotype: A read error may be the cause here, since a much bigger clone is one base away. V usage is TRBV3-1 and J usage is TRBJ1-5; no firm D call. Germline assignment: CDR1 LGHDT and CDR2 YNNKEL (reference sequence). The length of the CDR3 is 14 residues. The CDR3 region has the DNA TGTCCCAGCAGCCAAGATACACTTCATCAGCCCCAGCATTTT. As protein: CPSSQDTLHQPQHF. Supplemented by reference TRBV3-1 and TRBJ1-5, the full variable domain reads DTAVSQTPKYLVTQMGNDKSIKCEQNLGHDTMYWYKQDSKKFLKIMFSYNNKELIINETVPNRFSPKSPDKAHLNLHINSLELGDSAVYFCPSSQDTLHQPQHFGDGTRLSIL.

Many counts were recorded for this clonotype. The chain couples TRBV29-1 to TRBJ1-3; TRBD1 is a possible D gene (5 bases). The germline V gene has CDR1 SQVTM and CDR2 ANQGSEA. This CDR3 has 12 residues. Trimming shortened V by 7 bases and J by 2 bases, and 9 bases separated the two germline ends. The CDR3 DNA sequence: TGCAGCGGTCGGGGGACTGGAAACACCATATATTTT. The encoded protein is CSGRGTGNTIYF. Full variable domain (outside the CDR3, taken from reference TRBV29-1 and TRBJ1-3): SAVISQKPSRDICQRGTSLTIQCQVDSQVTMMFWYRQQPGQSLTLIATANQGSEATYESGFVIDKFPISRPNLTFSTLTVSNMSPEDSSIYLCSGRGTGNTIYFGEGSWLTVV.

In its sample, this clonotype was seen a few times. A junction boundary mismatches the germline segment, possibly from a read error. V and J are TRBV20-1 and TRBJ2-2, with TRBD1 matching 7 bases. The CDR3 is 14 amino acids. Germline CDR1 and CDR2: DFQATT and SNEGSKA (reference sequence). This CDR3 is CSATPDRVTGELCF. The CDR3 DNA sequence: TGCAGTGCTACCCCCGACAGGGTCACCGGGGAGCTGTGTTTT.

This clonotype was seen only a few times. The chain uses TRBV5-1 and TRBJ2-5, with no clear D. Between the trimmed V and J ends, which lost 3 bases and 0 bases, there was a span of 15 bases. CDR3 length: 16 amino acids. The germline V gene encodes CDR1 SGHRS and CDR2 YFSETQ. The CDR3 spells CASSYGPVRYQETQYF. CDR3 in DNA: TGCGCCAGCAGCTACGGGCCCGTCCGTTACCAAGAGACCCAGTACTTC.

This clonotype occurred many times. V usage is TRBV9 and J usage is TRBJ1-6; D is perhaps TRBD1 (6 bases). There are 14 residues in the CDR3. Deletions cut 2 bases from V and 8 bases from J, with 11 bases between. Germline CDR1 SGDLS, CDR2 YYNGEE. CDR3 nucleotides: TGTGCCAGCAGCGTTCGACAGGAGGATTCACCCCTCCACTTT. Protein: CASSVRQEDSPLHF.

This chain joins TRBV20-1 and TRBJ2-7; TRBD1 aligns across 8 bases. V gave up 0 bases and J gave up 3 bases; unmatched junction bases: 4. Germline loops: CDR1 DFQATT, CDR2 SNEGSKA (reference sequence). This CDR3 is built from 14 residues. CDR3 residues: CSARDVGTGYEQYF. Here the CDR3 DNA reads TGCAGTGCTAGAGATGTAGGGACAGGCTACGAGCAGTACTTC.

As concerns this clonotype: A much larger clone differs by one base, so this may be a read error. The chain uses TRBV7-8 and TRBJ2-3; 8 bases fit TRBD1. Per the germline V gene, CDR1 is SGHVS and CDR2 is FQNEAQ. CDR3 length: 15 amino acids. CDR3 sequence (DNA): TGTGCCAGCAACTTACGTCAGGGGGCGATTGATACGCAGTATTTT. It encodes CASNLRQGAIDTQYF.

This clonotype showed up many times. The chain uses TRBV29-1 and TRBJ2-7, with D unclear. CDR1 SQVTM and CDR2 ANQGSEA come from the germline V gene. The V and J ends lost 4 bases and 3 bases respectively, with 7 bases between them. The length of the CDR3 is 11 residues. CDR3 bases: TGCAGCGTTGGGGTATTCTACGAGCAGTACTTC. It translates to CSVGVFYEQYF.

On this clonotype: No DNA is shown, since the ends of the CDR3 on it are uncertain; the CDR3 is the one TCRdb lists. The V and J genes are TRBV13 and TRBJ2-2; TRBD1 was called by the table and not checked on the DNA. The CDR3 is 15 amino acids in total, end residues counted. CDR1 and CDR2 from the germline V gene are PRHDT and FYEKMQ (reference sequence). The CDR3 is CASSPDRGQAGSCFF.

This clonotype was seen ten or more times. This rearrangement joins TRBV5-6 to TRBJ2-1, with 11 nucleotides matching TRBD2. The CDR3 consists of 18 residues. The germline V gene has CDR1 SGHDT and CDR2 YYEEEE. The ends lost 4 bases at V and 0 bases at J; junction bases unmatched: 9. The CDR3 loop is CASSPQGLAEGSYNEQFF. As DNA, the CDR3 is TGTGCCAGCAGCCCGCAGGGACTAGCGGAGGGCTCCTACAATGAGCAGTTCTTC.

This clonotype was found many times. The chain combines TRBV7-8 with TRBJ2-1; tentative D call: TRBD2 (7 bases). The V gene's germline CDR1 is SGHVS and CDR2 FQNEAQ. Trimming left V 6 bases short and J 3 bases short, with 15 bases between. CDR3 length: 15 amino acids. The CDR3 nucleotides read TGTGCCAGCAGTTTCGAGGGGGGGTACTACAATGAGCAGTTCTTC. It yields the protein CASSFEGGYYNEQFF. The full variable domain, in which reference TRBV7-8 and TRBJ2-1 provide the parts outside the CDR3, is GAGVSQSPRYKVAKRGQDVALRCDPISGHVSLFWYQQALGQGPEFLTYFQNEAQLDKSGLPSDRFFAERPEGSVSTLKIQRTQQEDSAVYLCASSFEGGYYNEQFFGPGTRLTVL.

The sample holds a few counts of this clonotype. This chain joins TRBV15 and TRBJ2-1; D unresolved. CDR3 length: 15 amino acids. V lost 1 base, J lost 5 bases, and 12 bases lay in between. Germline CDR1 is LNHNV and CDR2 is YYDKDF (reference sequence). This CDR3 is CATSRVGVLDNEQFF. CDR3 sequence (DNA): TGTGCCACCAGCAGAGTTGGGGTCTTAGACAATGAGCAGTTCTTC.